This T cell receptor (beta chain) was sequenced for a study of T-cell memory formation after mild COVID-19. TCRdb reanalysed the 5' RACE reads using MiXCR and keeps one entry per CDR3 protein. The data hold under 600,000 distinct CDR3 sequences, with about 20% observed a single time. This CDR3 comprises 14 residues. V lost 2 bases and J lost 1, with 9 bases in between. CDR1 is SSHAT, CDR2 FNYEAQ, per germline (reference sequence). Sequencing was done on a sample of PBMCs or a T cell subset sorted from them (not recorded which). The genes are TRBV7-7 and TRBJ2-7, with D tentatively TRBD2 (5 bases). This sequence originates from an adult woman who had mild COVID-19 (a few samples of this study predate the infection). Cell type and time point are not known. This chain's CDR3 is CASSLNERSYEQYF. CDR3 nucleotides: TGTGCCAGCAGCTTAAATGAGCGGTCCTACGAGCAGTACTTC.